These T cell receptor beta chains were read from a single sample in a study of shared clonotypes between healthy human individuals. Profiled with immunoSEQ multiplex PCR; TCRdb holds only in-frame clones, not every one. The sample carries approximately 500,000 clones, almost 80% recorded once. Sequencing was done on a sample of PBMCs. Receptors originate from a woman between 40 and 55 years old in good health. Some clones in this sample may be carry-over from other donors' samples. Both conserved end residues are part of each CDR3. A D gene is named only where the DNA matches it firmly. A clone size is listed for some rows: how often the clone was seen (once, few, many), or a class if it is expanded.

D	V	J	size	CDR3	DNA
TRBD2	TRBV7-6	TRBJ2-5	.	CASSLAPSGIQETQYF	TGTGCCAGCAGCTTAGCGCCTAGCGGGATCCAAGAGACCCAGTACTTC
TRBD1	TRBV7-6	TRBJ1-2	.	CASSSGQYGYTF	TGTGCCAGCAGCTCGGGACAGTATGGCTACACCTTC
.	TRBV27	TRBJ2-1	.	CASSPSTGRYNEQFF	TGTGCCAGCAGTCCCTCGACAGGGAGGTACAATGAGCAGTTCTTC
.	TRBV25-1	TRBJ2-3	.	CASSEFSGGRGTDTQYF	TGTGCCAGCAGTGAATTTTCCGGGGGCAGAGGCACAGATACGCAGTATTTT
TRBD2	TRBV2	TRBJ2-2	.	CASSFSGRNTGELFF	TGTGCCAGCAGTTTTAGCGGGAGAAACACCGGGGAGCTGTTTTTT
TRBD2	TRBV30	TRBJ2-5	.	CAWSAGGETQYF	TGTGCCTGGAGTGCGGGGGGAGAGACCCAGTACTTC
.	TRBV5-6	TRBJ2-3	.	CASSLYLDTQYF	TGTGCCAGCAGCTTGTATCTAGATACGCAGTATTTT
.	TRBV4-1	TRBJ2-7	once	CASSDGFYEQYF	TGCGCCAGTAGCGATGGCTTTTACGAGCAGTACTTC
.	TRBV5-1	TRBJ1-5	.	CASSRDSSNQPQHF	TGCGCCAGCAGCCGTGACAGTAGCAATCAGCCCCAGCATTTT
TRBD2	TRBV7-6	TRBJ2-7	.	CASSPSPLAGGGEQYF	TGTGCCAGCAGCCCGTCCCCCCTAGCGGGAGGTGGCGAGCAGTACTTC
TRBD2	TRBV7-9	TRBJ2-3	.	CASSLDGRAITDTQYF	TGTGCCAGCAGCTTAGACGGGAGGGCCATAACAGATACGCAGTATTTT
.	TRBV7-2	TRBJ2-6	.	CASSLRRPGANVLTF	TGTGCCAGCAGCTTAAGGCGGCCTGGGGCCAACGTCCTGACTTTC
TRBD2	TRBV28	TRBJ2-7	once	CASSLPGTSGYEQYF	TGTGCCAGCAGTTTACCCGGGACTAGCGGCTACGAGCAGTACTTC
.	TRBV5-5	TRBJ1-1	.	CASSLYQRNTEAFF	TGTGCCAGCAGCTTGTATCAGCGGAACACTGAAGCTTTCTTT
.	TRBV7-2	TRBJ1-2	.	CASSLGTTYGYTF	TGTGCCAGCAGCTTAGGGACAACCTATGGCTACACCTTC
.	TRBV27	TRBJ2-1	once	CASSLFASGSVEFF	.
TRBD1	TRBV28	TRBJ1-5	.	CASSRRQGHQPQHF	TGTGCCAGCAGCCGACGACAGGGGCATCAGCCCCAGCATTTT
.	TRBV28	TRBJ2-6	few	CASSPGVRAAQRRSGANVLTF	TGTGCCAGCAGCCCCGGGGTGAGGGCAGCCCAGCGCAGGTCTGGGGCCAACGTCCTGACTTTC
.	TRBV7-9	TRBJ1-2	.	CASSLAALSLNYGYTF	TGTGCCAGCAGCTTAGCGGCCTTATCATTGAACTATGGCTACACCTTC
.	TRBV7-3	TRBJ2-2	.	CASSSYVDAGELFF	TGTGCCAGCAGCTCCTATGTAGACGCCGGGGAGCTGTTTTTT
TRBD2	TRBV5-6	TRBJ2-3	.	CASSPGLAGDTQYF	TGTGCCAGCAGCCCCGGACTAGCGGGAGATACGCAGTATTTT
.	TRBV2	TRBJ2-4	.	CASSDGLAKNIQYF	TGTGCCAGCAGTGATGGGCTAGCCAAAAACATTCAGTACTTC
TRBD2	TRBV28	TRBJ2-7	.	CASSLGSGRASREQYF	TGTGCCAGCAGTTTAGGGAGCGGGAGGGCCTCGCGCGAGCAGTACTTC
.	TRBV27	TRBJ2-1	.	CASRSGSNEQFF	TGTGCCAGCAGGAGCGGATCCAATGAGCAGTTCTTC
TRBD2	TRBV7-2	TRBJ2-5	few	CASSLASREATQYF	TGTGCCAGCAGCTTAGCGTCCCGGGAGGCGACCCAGTACTTC
TRBD1	TRBV18	TRBJ2-5	.	CASSPRDRPRETQYF	TGTGCCAGCTCACCTCGGGACAGGCCAAGAGAGACCCAGTACTTC
TRBD2	TRBV7-9	TRBJ2-1	.	CASRPRLREGQDEQFF	TGTGCCAGTCGACCCCGGTTGCGGGAGGGCCAGGATGAGCAGTTCTTC
.	TRBV29-1	TRBJ1-4	.	CSAGGQGVGYEKLFF	TGCAGCGCCGGGGGCCAGGGAGTGGGGTATGAAAAACTGTTTTTT
.	TRBV29-1	TRBJ2-7	.	CSVEIGTSTYEQYF	TGCAGCGTTGAAATCGGGACATCTACCTACGAGCAGTACTTC
.	TRBV10-3	TRBJ1-2	many	CAIGAVGGGYTF	TGTGCCATCGGGGCGGTTGGAGGAGGCTACACCTTC
TRBD2	TRBV27	TRBJ2-7	.	CASSFTSSGNTYEQYF	TGTGCCAGCAGTTTTACTTCTAGCGGGAATACCTACGAGCAGTACTTC
.	TRBV7-3	TRBJ2-3	.	CASSSGLGTADTQYF	TGTGCCAGCAGCTCCGGACTGGGGACGGCAGATACGCAGTATTTT
.	TRBV5-1	TRBJ1-1	.	CASSFGEVMNTEAFF	TGCGCCAGCAGCTTTGGCGAGGTAATGAACACTGAAGCTTTCTTT
.	TRBV11-3	TRBJ2-7	.	CASSRFSGSYEQYF	TGTGCCAGCAGCCGCTTCTCGGGCTCCTACGAGCAGTACTTC
.	TRBV5-6	TRBJ1-2	.	CASSLGQSYGYTF	TGTGCCAGCAGCTTGGGACAGTCCTATGGCTACACCTTC
TRBD2	TRBV10-3	TRBJ2-1	.	CAISEGLAGGRDEQFF	TGTGCCATCAGTGAGGGACTAGCGGGAGGAAGGGATGAGCAGTTCTTC
TRBD1	TRBV4-3	TRBJ2-7	.	CASSPRTGPRYEQYF	TGCGCCAGCAGCCCCCGGACAGGGCCTCGCTACGAGCAGTACTTC
.	TRBV4-3	TRBJ1-1	.	CASSQDMHTEAFF	TGCGCCAGCAGCCAAGACATGCACACTGAAGCTTTCTTT
TRBD2	TRBV5-4	TRBJ2-7	.	CASSQGLSLYEQYF	TGTGCCAGCAGCCAGGGACTATCCCTTTACGAGCAGTACTTC
.	TRBV15	TRBJ1-3	.	CATSRDGSGNTIYF	TGTGCCACCAGCAGAGATGGGTCTGGAAACACCATATATTTT
.	TRBV5-1	TRBJ2-7	.	CASSLVAQSSYEQYF	TGCGCCAGCAGCTTAGTGGCCCAAAGTTCCTACGAGCAGTACTTC
TRBD2	TRBV10-3	TRBJ2-6	.	CAISEGGAGANVLTF	TGTGCCATCAGTGAGGGGGGGGCTGGGGCCAACGTCCTGACTTTC
.	TRBV27	TRBJ2-7	.	CASRLTVLYYEQYF	TGTGCCAGCAGGTTGACAGTCCTGTACTACGAGCAGTACTTC
.	TRBV11-2	TRBJ1-5	.	CASSLRPGGRDQPQHF	TGTGCCAGCAGCTTGCGCCCCGGGGGCCGAGATCAGCCCCAGCATTTT
.	TRBV28	TRBJ2-2	.	CASSLSQGTTGELFF	TGTGCCAGCAGTTTATCTCAGGGGACGACCGGGGAGCTGTTTTTT
.	TRBV12-5	TRBJ2-2	.	CASGPPTGELFF	TGTGCTAGTGGTCCTCCCACCGGGGAGCTGTTTTTT
.	TRBV9	TRBJ1-5	few	CASSVEGVVNQPQHF	TGTGCCAGCAGCGTAGAAGGAGTGGTCAATCAGCCCCAGCATTTT
.	TRBV2	TRBJ2-5	.	CASTGSPLSQYF	TGTGCCAGTACAGGGAGCCCCTTGTCCCAGTACTTC
TRBD2	TRBV30	TRBJ2-1	.	CAWSVLAAGNEQFF	TGTGCCTGGAGTGTACTAGCGGCTGGGAATGAGCAGTTCTTC
TRBD1	TRBV5-4	TRBJ2-7	once	CASSPGQLSSYEQYF	TGTGCCAGCAGCCCGGGACAGCTTAGCTCCTACGAGCAGTACTTC
TRBD2	TRBV7-3	TRBJ2-2	.	CASSPGEGSNTGELFF	TGTGCCAGCAGCCCGGGGGAGGGTTCGAACACCGGGGAGCTGTTTTTT
.	TRBV19	TRBJ1-5	.	CASSIDPGTDSNQPQHF	TGTGCCAGTAGTATAGATCCTGGGACGGATAGCAATCAGCCCCAGCATTTT
.	TRBV11-1	TRBJ2-7	.	CASSWEVSYEQYF	TGTGCCAGCAGCTGGGAGGTATCCTACGAGCAGTACTTC